The 5 T cell receptor beta chains below all came from one sample that was sequenced in a study of Ad26.COV2.S vaccination and SARS-CoV-2 variants. The sample's treatment: around 19 received Ad26.COV2.S at low or high dose, single or two shots; about 5 received placebo; per-sample allocation not given. Day 63 after the first injection of vaccine or placebo was the sampling time. Assay used: immunoSEQ multiplex PCR; TCRdb lists only in-frame clones, some missing. The repertoire holds 500,000 or so clones, with about 88% as singletons. Sequencing used peripheral blood, obtained in a trial of Ad26.COV2.S vaccine versus placebo. These receptors were obtained from a person aged 18-60 years who received the Ad26.COV2.S COVID-19 vaccine or a placebo.

The V gene is TRBV5-6, the J gene TRBJ2-5, with D perhaps matching TRBD2 (6 bases). The CDR3 totals 16 residues. Germline V gene lookup returns CDR1 SGHDT and CDR2 YYEEEE. The V end lost 4 bases, the J end lost 5 bases, and 21 bases lay between the germline ends. CDR3 loop: CASSPLTSLSPETQYF. The DNA for the CDR3 is TGTGCCAGCAGCCCATTAACTAGCCTCTCGCCCGAGACCCAGTACTTC.

In DNA form, the CDR3 reads TGTGCCAGCAGCGCCCGCAGGGGGTCAAACACCGGGGAGCTGTTTTTT. Translating it yields CASSARRGSNTGELFF. This chain connects TRBV7-6 to TRBJ2-2; 7 bases are shared with TRBD1. After removal of 5 bases from V and 2 bases from J, the junction contained 8 bases not matched to a gene. Germline V gene lookup returns CDR1 SGHVS and CDR2 FNYEAQ. This CDR3 has 16 amino acids.

The chain is built from TRBV2 and TRBJ2-1; D is unresolved. Per germline, CDR1 SNHLY and CDR2 FYNNEI. This CDR3 has 12 amino acids. Trimming took off 2 bases at V and 7 bases at J, with 6 bases between the two ends. The CDR3 loop is CASSEIENEQFF. In DNA, the CDR3 is TGTGCCAGCAGTGAAATAGAGAATGAGCAGTTCTTC.

This clone has a handful of counts. The rearrangement links TRBV5-1 to TRBJ2-7; tentative D call: TRBD1 (7 bases). The germline V and J ends were trimmed by 2 bases and 4 bases, with 19 bases remaining between them. Germline CDR1 reads SGHRS; CDR2 reads YFSETQ. This CDR3 is built from 16 residues. Written as DNA, the CDR3 is TGCGCCAGCAGCTTCGGAGGGGGCCGGAGGTCTTACGAGCAGTACTTC. It encodes CASSFGGGRRSYEQYF.

This clone has a single count. V usage is TRBV10-3 and J usage is TRBJ2-5; 9 bases are a match to TRBD2. The CDR3 covers 18 residues. With 6 bases clipped from V and 5 bases from J, the junction kept 19 bases outside the gene matches. Germline values: CDR1 ENHRY, CDR2 SYGVKD. CDR3 amino acids: CAISHGIILAGVDETQYF. For the CDR3, the DNA is TGTGCCATCAGCCACGGGATTATATTAGCGGGAGTAGACGAGACCCAGTACTTC.